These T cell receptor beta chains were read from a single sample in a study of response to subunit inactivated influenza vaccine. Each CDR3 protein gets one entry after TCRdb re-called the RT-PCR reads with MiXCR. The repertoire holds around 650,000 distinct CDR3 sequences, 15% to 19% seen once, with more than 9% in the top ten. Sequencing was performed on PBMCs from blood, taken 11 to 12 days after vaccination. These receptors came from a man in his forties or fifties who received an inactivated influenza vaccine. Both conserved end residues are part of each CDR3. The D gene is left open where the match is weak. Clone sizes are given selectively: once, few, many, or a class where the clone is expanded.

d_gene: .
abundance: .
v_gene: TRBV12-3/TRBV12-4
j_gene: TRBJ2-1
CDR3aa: CASTSRGEQFF
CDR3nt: TGTGCCAGCACCTCCCGGGGTGAGCAGTTCTTC

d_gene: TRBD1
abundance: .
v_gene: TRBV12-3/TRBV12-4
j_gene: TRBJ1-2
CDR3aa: CASIQTGRHGYTF
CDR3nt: TGTGCCAGCATCCAGACAGGGAGACATGGCTACACCTTC

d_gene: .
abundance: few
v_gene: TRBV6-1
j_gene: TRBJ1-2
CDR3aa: CASSPRRGEGYGYTF
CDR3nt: TGTGCCAGCAGTCCGAGAAGGGGGGAGGGCTATGGCTACACCTTC

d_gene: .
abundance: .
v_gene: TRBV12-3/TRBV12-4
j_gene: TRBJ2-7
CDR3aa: CASRQDPSSYEQYF
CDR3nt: TGTGCCAGCAGGCAGGACCCTTCATCCTACGAGCAGTACTTC

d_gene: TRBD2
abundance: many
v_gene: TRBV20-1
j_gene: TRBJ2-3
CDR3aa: CSAIISGRDADTQYF
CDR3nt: TGCAGTGCTATTATCAGCGGGAGGGACGCAGATACGCAGTATTTT

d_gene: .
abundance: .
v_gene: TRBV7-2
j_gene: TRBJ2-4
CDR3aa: CASSPGQWLVQYF
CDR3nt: TGTGCCAGCAGCCCAGGACAGTGGCTTGTTCAGTACTTC

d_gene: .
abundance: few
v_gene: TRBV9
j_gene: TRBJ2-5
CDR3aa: CASSVVLPGYQETQYF
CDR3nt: TGTGCCAGCAGCGTAGTCCTTCCGGGGTACCAAGAGACCCAGTACTTC

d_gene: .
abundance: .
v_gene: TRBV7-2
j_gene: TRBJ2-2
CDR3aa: CASSPGTLYTGELFF
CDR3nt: TGTGCCAGCAGCCCAGGAACACTGTACACCGGGGAGCTGTTTTTT

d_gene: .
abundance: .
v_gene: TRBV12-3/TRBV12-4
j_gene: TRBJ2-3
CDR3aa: CASSNVIKPDTQYF
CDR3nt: TGTGCCAGCAGCAACGTCATCAAGCCGGATACGCAGTATTTT

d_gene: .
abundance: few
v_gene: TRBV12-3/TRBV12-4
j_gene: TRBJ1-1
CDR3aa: CASRGAGRAEAFF
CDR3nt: TGTGCCAGCAGGGGGGCGGGGAGGGCTGAAGCTTTCTTT

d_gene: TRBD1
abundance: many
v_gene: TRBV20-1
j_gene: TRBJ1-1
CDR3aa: CSATRQGTEAFF
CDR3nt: TGCAGTGCTACCAGACAGGGGACTGAAGCTTTCTTT

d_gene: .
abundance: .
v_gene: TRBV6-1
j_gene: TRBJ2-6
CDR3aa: CASAGNSGANVLTF
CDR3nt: TGTGCCAGCGCCGGAAACTCTGGGGCCAACGTCCTGACTTTC

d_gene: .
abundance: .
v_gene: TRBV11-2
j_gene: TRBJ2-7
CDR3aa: CASSLKHSEQYF
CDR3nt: TGTGCCAGCAGCCTAAAACACAGCGAGCAGTACTTC

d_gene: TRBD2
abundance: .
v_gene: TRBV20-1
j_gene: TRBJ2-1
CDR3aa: CSARELAGGGNEQFF
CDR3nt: TGCAGTGCTAGAGAACTAGCGGGAGGGGGGAATGAGCAGTTCTTC

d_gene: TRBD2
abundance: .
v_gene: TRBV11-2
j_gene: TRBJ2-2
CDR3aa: CASSTHGLAGVDTGELFF
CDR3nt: TGTGCCAGCAGCACCCATGGACTAGCGGGAGTGGACACCGGGGAGCTGTTTTTT

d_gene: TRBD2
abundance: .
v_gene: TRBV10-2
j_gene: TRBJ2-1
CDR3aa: CASRISGGDEQFF
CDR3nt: TGCGCCAGCAGAATTAGCGGGGGGGATGAGCAGTTCTTC

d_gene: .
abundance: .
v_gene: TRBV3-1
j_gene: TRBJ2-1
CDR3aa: CASSQDARYNEQFF
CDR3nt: TGTGCCAGCAGCCAAGATGCTAGGTACAATGAGCAGTTCTTC

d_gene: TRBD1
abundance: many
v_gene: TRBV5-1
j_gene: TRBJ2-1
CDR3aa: CASSSSYGTGQISSYNEQFF
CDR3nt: TGCGCCAGCAGCTCCTCGTATGGGACAGGGCAGATTAGCTCCTACAATGAGCAGTTCTTC

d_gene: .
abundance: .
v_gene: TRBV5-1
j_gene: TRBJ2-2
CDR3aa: CASSQWARATGELFF
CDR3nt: TGCGCCAGCAGCCAATGGGCCAGAGCGACCGGGGAGCTGTTTTTT

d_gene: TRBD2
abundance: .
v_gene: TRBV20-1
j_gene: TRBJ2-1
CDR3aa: CSARGSGRSRNEQFF
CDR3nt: TGCAGTGCTAGGGGTAGCGGGAGATCTAGGAATGAGCAGTTCTTC

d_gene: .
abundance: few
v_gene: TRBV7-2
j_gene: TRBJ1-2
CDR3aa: CASSPPRDALGLYGYTF
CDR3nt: TGTGCCAGCAGCCCCCCGAGGGACGCCCTGGGGCTATATGGCTACACCTTC

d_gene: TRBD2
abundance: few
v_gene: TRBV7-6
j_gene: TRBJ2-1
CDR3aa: CASSPKTSGRPSYNEQFF
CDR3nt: TGTGCCAGCAGCCCAAAGACTAGCGGGAGGCCCTCCTACAATGAGCAGTTCTTC

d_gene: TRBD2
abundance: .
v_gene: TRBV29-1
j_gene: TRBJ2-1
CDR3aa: CSVDSLAGGSISYNEQFF
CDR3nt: TGCAGCGTTGATTCCCTAGCGGGAGGGTCCATCTCCTACAATGAGCAGTTCTTC

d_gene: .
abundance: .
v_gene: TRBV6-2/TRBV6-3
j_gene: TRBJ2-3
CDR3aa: CASRLTRGTDTQYF
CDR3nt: TGTGCCAGCAGGCTGACAAGGGGTACGGATACGCAGTATTTT

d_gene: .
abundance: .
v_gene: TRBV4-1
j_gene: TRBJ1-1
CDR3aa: CASSQGWGWAEAFF
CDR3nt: TGCGCCAGCAGCCAAGGTTGGGGGTGGGCTGAAGCTTTCTTT

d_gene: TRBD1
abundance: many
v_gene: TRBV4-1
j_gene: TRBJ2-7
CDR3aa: CASSQAGTGGYEQYF
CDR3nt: TGCGCCAGCAGCCAAGCCGGGACAGGGGGGTACGAGCAGTACTTC

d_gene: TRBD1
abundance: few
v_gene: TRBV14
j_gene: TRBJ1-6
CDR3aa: CASSQDRGRLSPLHF
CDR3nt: TGTGCCAGCAGCCAAGACAGGGGGCGCCTTTCACCCCTCCACTTT

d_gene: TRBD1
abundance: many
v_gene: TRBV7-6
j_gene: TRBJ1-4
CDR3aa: CASSQGQVNEKLFF
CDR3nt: TGTGCCAGCAGCCAGGGACAGGTTAATGAAAAACTGTTTTTT

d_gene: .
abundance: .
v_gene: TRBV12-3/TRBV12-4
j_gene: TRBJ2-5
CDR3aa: CASSPGSTTTQYF
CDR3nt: TGTGCCAGCAGTCCCGGCTCTACGACAACCCAGTACTTC